This T cell receptor (beta chain) was sequenced during a study of early T cells in non-severe SARS-CoV-2 infection. TCRdb passed the 5' RACE reads through MiXCR, listing each CDR3 protein once. The data show about 76,000 distinct CDR3 sequences, with 11% seen just once and over 3.5% held by the top ten. Trimming shortened V by 1 base and J by 5 bases, and 11 bases separated the two germline ends. This CDR3 contains 13 residues. Per the germline V gene, CDR1 is SQVTM and CDR2 is ANQGSEA. Sequencing used whole blood. The gene calls are TRBV29-1 and TRBJ1-1; a weak D match, TRBD1 (6 bases). The source is an adult who was a healthcare worker with PCR-confirmed SARS-CoV-2 infection or an uninfected control (not recorded which). The CDR3 nucleotides read TGCAGCGTTGAAGTCGGACAGCGGACTGAAGCTTTCTTT. Protein: CSVEVGQRTEAFF. Drawing the rest from reference TRBV29-1 and TRBJ1-1, the complete variable domain is SAVISQKPSRDICQRGTSLTIQCQVDSQVTMMFWYRQQPGQSLTLIATANQGSEATYESGFVIDKFPISRPNLTFSTLTVSNMSPEDSSIYLCSVEVGQRTEAFFGQGTRLTVV.